These 24 T cell receptor beta chains were sequenced from one sample in a study of sequential checkpoint blockade in melanoma. Treatment defined: randomized to nivolumab then ipilimumab (arm A) or the reverse (arm B). Sequenced by immunoSEQ multiplex PCR; TCRdb stores in-frame clones only, minus some. Of about 5,100 clones in the sample, about a quarter are singletons; the top ten hold 22%. Here the sequenced sample was tumor tissue (inferred from file names), taken from a patient given nivolumab and ipilimumab in sequence. All receptors come from a human donor with melanoma.

V gene TRBV5-1 combines with J gene TRBJ2-2; TRBD2 matches 9 bases. V dropped 0 bases and J dropped 4; count of bases not matched to a gene: 4. Germline lookup yields CDR1 SGHRS and CDR2 YFSETQ. This CDR3 is built from 16 residues. CDR3 bases: TGCGCCAGCAGCTTGGCTACGACTAGCGGCACCGGGGAGCTGTTTTTT. It is translated as CASSLATTSGTGELFF. The whole variable domain, filled in from reference TRBV5-1 and TRBJ2-2, reads KAGVTQTPRYLIKTRGQQVTLSCSPISGHRSVSWYQQTPGQGLQFLFEYFSETQRNKGNFPGRFSGRQFSNSRSEMNVSTLELGDSALYLCASSLATTSGTGELFFGEGSRLTVL.

The CDR3 reads CASSPQARQGLYEQYF. CDR3 sequence (DNA): TGTGCCAGCTCACCACAAGCCAGACAGGGGTTGTACGAGCAGTACTTC. The chain recombines TRBV18 with TRBJ2-7; TRBD1 matches 8 bases. Germline CDR1 is KGHSH and CDR2 is LQKENI. The CDR3 is 16 amino acids. Trimming at V came to 1 base and at J to 4 bases, leaving 9 bases not matched to a gene.

This clone was observed a handful of times. The V and J genes are TRBV30 and TRBJ2-7; D possibly corresponds to TRBD1 (5 bases). V gave up 0 bases and J gave up 4 bases, with 13 bases separating them. Germline V gene lookup returns CDR1 GTSNPN and CDR2 SVGIG (reference sequence). The CDR3 runs 14 residues. The CDR3 protein is CAWSVWGRDYEQYF. CDR3 coding DNA: TGTGCCTGGAGTGTATGGGGCAGGGATTACGAGCAGTACTTC.

This clone has just a few counts. This chain links TRBV11-3 with TRBJ1-2; D is possibly TRBD1 (5 bases). This CDR3 is built from 15 residues. Germline values: CDR1 SGHNT, CDR2 YENEEA. The V gene lost 3 bases and the J gene lost 5 bases, with 16 bases spanning the gap. CDR3 region: CASSLGRDRGYGYTF. The CDR3 DNA reads as TGTGCCAGCAGCTTGGGTAGGGACCGAGGGTATGGCTACACCTTC.

The chain couples TRBV19 to TRBJ2-1, with TRBD1 identical over 7 bases. This CDR3 comprises 15 residues. J was trimmed by 0 bases and V by 6 bases; bases with no gene match: 5. Germline loops: CDR1 LNHDA, CDR2 SQIVND (reference sequence). The CDR3 protein is CASSSDRSSYNEQFF. The CDR3 DNA follows: TGTGCCAGTAGCTCGGACAGGAGCTCCTACAATGAGCAGTTCTTC.

The chain recombines TRBV5-1 with TRBJ2-2; D gene unclear. Germline assignment: CDR1 SGHRS and CDR2 YFSETQ. The CDR3 consists of 14 residues. The V and J ends lost 4 bases and 1 base respectively, with 8 bases between them. The chain's CDR3 is CASSGGRNTGELFF. As DNA, the CDR3 is TGCGCCAGCAGCGGCGGACGGAACACCGGGGAGCTGTTTTTT.

In its sample, this clone was seen a few times. The V call is TRBV6-8, the J call TRBJ1-2; D uncertain. Germline lookup yields CDR1 MNHGY and CDR2 SAAAGT. V lost 6 bases, J lost 1 base, and 18 bases lay in between. The CDR3 length is 16 residues. The CDR3 DNA is TGTGCCAGCAGACACAAGTCCCGTAGGGTTAACTATGGCTACACCTTC. Amino acids: CASRHKSRRVNYGYTF.

This rearrangement joins TRBV18 to TRBJ2-3, with TRBD2 matching over 9 bases. Germline loops: CDR1 KGHSH, CDR2 LQKENI. With 3 bases clipped from V and 1 base from J, the junction kept 5 bases outside the gene matches. The CDR3 is made up of 16 amino acids. CDR3 residues: CASSPLAGVGTDTQYF. As DNA, the CDR3 is TGTGCCAGCTCACCGTTAGCGGGAGTAGGCACAGATACGCAGTATTTT.

The genes are TRBV5-1 and TRBJ1-1; D unresolved. This CDR3 has 16 amino acids. The V gene lost 1 base and the J gene lost 2 bases, with 15 bases spanning the gap. Per the germline V gene, CDR1 is SGHRS and CDR2 is YFSETQ. CDR3 loop: CASSLNFGPINTEAFF. The CDR3 DNA is TGCGCCAGCAGCTTGAATTTTGGGCCTATAAACACTGAAGCTTTCTTT. Drawing the rest from reference TRBV5-1 and TRBJ1-1, the complete variable domain is KAGVTQTPRYLIKTRGQQVTLSCSPISGHRSVSWYQQTPGQGLQFLFEYFSETQRNKGNFPGRFSGRQFSNSRSEMNVSTLELGDSALYLCASSLNFGPINTEAFFGQGTRLTVV.

The rearrangement joins TRBV5-1 to TRBJ2-5, with 7 bases identical to TRBD2. The CDR3 covers 14 residues. Germline-derived CDR1 and CDR2 are SGHRS and YFSETQ. V was pared by 0 bases and J by 3 bases, with 2 bases of the junction left unmatched. The CDR3 DNA follows: TGCGCCAGCAGCTTGGTGGCGGGGGAAGAGACCCAGTACTTC. Translating gives CASSLVAGEETQYF.

This clone has a handful of counts. The chain couples TRBV25-1 to TRBJ1-1; weak D call: TRBD1 (5 bases). Germline V gene data show CDR1 as MGHDK and CDR2 as SYGVNS. V was pared by 4 bases and J by 6 bases, with 18 bases between. The CDR3 loop spans 15 amino acids. The CDR3 protein is CASSGGLPQGAEAFF. The DNA of the CDR3 is TGTGCCAGCAGTGGGGGACTACCTCAGGGAGCTGAAGCTTTCTTT. The full variable domain, completed using reference TRBV25-1 and TRBJ1-1, is EADIYQTPRYLVIGTGKKITLECSQTMGHDKMYWYQQDPGMELHLIHYSYGVNSTEKGDLSSESTVSRIRTEHFPLTLESARPSHTSQYLCASSGGLPQGAEAFFGQGTRLTVV.

This clone was observed a few times. V and J are TRBV11-3 and TRBJ2-3; the match to TRBD1 covers 8 bases. The CDR3 spans 14 residues. Trimming cost V 8 bases and J 6 bases; bases outside gene matches: 10. Germline CDR1 SGHNT, CDR2 YENEEA. Here the CDR3 reads CASVDRGGYDTQYF. CDR3 bases: TGTGCCAGCGTCGACAGGGGTGGTTATGATACGCAGTATTTT.

The V gene is TRBV5-1, the J gene TRBJ2-2, with 9 bases fitting TRBD2. The CDR3 loop spans 16 amino acids. Germline V lookup: CDR1 SGHRS, CDR2 YFSETQ. The ends lost 3 bases at V and 1 base at J; junction bases unmatched: 4. CDR3 residues: CASSYRLAENTGELFF. The CDR3 DNA reads as TGCGCCAGCAGCTACCGACTAGCGGAGAACACCGGGGAGCTGTTTTTT.

A few counts support this clone. The chain has TRBV6-8 and TRBJ2-5; perhaps D is TRBD1 or TRBD2 (5 bases each). The CDR3 has 16 residues. Per germline, CDR1 MNHGY and CDR2 SAAAGT. V was shortened by 6 bases and J by 0 bases, with 17 bases between the two germline ends. The CDR3, as DNA: TGTGCCAGCAGCCCACAGCCGAGGGGTAACCAAGAGACCCAGTACTTC. The encoded protein is CASSPQPRGNQETQYF.

This clone turned up a few times. The rearrangement uses TRBV6-8 and TRBJ2-2; D could derive from TRBD1 or TRBD2 (6 bases each). The CDR3 sequence is 15 residues long. Germline V gives CDR1 MNHGY, CDR2 SAAAGT. V was clipped by 6 bases and J by 0 bases, with 11 bases between them. CDR3 protein: CASSPRGANTGELFF. The CDR3 nucleotides read TGTGCCAGCAGCCCGAGGGGGGCGAACACCGGGGAGCTGTTTTTT.

This chain links TRBV11-3 with TRBJ2-5; the match to TRBD1 covers 11 bases. V gave up 3 bases and J gave up 4 bases; unmatched junction bases: 4. This CDR3 has 15 residues. Germline V gene sequence: CDR1 SGHNT, CDR2 YENEEA. DNA for the CDR3: TGTGCCAGCAGCTTGGCGGGACAGGGGGGAGAGACCCAGTACTTC. Its translation is CASSLAGQGGETQYF.

The chain carries TRBV28 and TRBJ2-7, with D possibly TRBD2 on 6 matching bases. V lost 2 bases, J lost 3 bases, and 20 bases lay in between. This CDR3 has 17 amino acids. CDR1 MDHEN and CDR2 SYDVKM come from the germline V gene. The CDR3 DNA follows: TGTGCCAGCAGTTTAAACAATCTAGCGAGCTCCCTCTACGAGCAGTACTTC. Amino acid sequence: CASSLNNLASSLYEQYF.

The rearrangement uses TRBV6-8 and TRBJ2-7; 9 bases fit TRBD2. V shed 0 bases, J shed 4 bases, and the junction held 13 bases outside the gene matches. This CDR3 contains 18 residues. The germline CDR1 and CDR2 sequences are MNHGY and SAAAGT. The CDR3 here is CASSYSFRRGLANYEQYF. CDR3 bases: TGTGCCAGCAGTTACTCGTTTAGGAGAGGACTAGCGAATTACGAGCAGTACTTC.

In DNA, the CDR3 is TGTGCCAGCAGAACAGGGGACCTCAACACTGAAGCTTTCTTT. This encodes CASRTGDLNTEAFF. V usage is TRBV28 and J usage is TRBJ1-1; 7 positions match TRBD1. CDR1 is MDHEN, CDR2 SYDVKM, per germline. This CDR3 is 14 amino acids long. V gave up 6 bases and J gave up 2 bases; unmatched junction bases: 6.

V and J are TRBV30 and TRBJ1-6; D call uncertain. The ends were cut back, 4 bases at V and 7 bases at J, with 14 bases in the middle. The germline V gene encodes CDR1 GTSNPN and CDR2 SVGIG (reference sequence). The CDR3 sequence is 14 residues long. The CDR3 sequence is CAWKGGVWNSPLHF. The CDR3 DNA reads as TGTGCCTGGAAGGGAGGCGTCTGGAATTCACCCCTCCACTTT.

This clone was seen more than once but under ten times. The chain has TRBV7-7 and TRBJ2-7, with TRBD1 matching over 8 bases. This CDR3 contains 17 residues. Germline loops: CDR1 SSHAT, CDR2 FNYEAQ (reference sequence). Losses at the gene ends were 2 bases for V and 7 bases for J; bases not matched to a gene: 16. The CDR3 sequence is CASSLSPDRVGSTEQYF. The CDR3 DNA is TGTGCCAGCAGCTTATCCCCGGACAGGGTGGGCAGCACGGAGCAGTACTTC.

V is TRBV29-1 and J is TRBJ1-1; D unclear. From germline, CDR1 is SQVTM and CDR2 ANQGSEA. The CDR3 runs 14 residues. V shed 4 bases and J shed 0 bases, with 12 bases lying between them. This CDR3 reads CSVGVGGMNTEAFF. CDR3 nucleotide sequence: TGCAGCGTTGGGGTCGGTGGTATGAACACTGAAGCTTTCTTT.

The CDR3 DNA sequence: TGTGCCAGTATTTCAGGACAGGGAGACCAGCCCCAGCATTTT. Amino acids: CASISGQGDQPQHF. V is TRBV19 and J is TRBJ1-5; TRBD1 agrees at 8 bases. CDR1 LNHDA and CDR2 SQIVND come from the germline V gene (reference sequence). The V and J ends lost 7 bases and 7 bases, in that order; junction bases with no gene match: 9. This CDR3 comprises 14 residues.

The CDR3 sequence: CASSETGPGGGYTF. Written as DNA, the CDR3 is TGTGCCAGCAGTGAGACCGGACCGGGGGGTGGCTACACCTTC. This chain joins TRBV9 and TRBJ1-2, with D possibly being TRBD1 (5 bases). Per the germline V gene, CDR1 is SGDLS and CDR2 is YYNGEE. V was trimmed by 5 bases and J by 7 bases, leaving 18 bases between them. This CDR3 is built from 14 residues.